One and the same sample provided the 2 T cell receptor beta chains below, sequenced in a study of blood T cell repertoires in COVID-19. Using immunoSEQ multiplex PCR, the repertoire was profiled, and TCRdb retains in-frame clones only, with some absent. Of more than 250,000 clones listed, roughly 91% are singletons. Sequenced sample: peripheral blood. These receptors came from a man aged 50 to 59 with active or convalescent COVID-19.

This clone has just a few counts. The chain uses TRBV3-1 (or the pseudogene TRBV3-2) and TRBJ1-1; 9 nucleotides line up with TRBD1. With 1 base clipped from V and 4 bases from J, the junction kept 10 bases outside the gene matches. The germline CDR1 and CDR2 sequences are LGHDT and YNNKEL (reference sequence). CDR3 length: 17 amino acids. CDR3 nucleotides: TGTGCCAGCAGCCAAGGAGGCAAGGGACAGGGCTTCACTGAAGCTTTCTTT. Translated: CASSQGGKGQGFTEAFF.

A remark on this clone: The sample carries other DNA sequences with the same CDR3. The J gene is TRBJ1-2, the V gene TRBV5-1, with 7 bases fitting TRBD1. Germline CDR1 reads SGHRS; CDR2 reads YFSETQ. The CDR3 covers 14 residues. V shed 4 bases, J shed 2 bases, and the junction held 5 bases outside the gene matches. CDR3 sequence reads: CASSLLDRNYGYTF. CDR3 bases: TGCGCCAGCAGCCTATTGGACAGGAACTATGGCTACACCTTC.